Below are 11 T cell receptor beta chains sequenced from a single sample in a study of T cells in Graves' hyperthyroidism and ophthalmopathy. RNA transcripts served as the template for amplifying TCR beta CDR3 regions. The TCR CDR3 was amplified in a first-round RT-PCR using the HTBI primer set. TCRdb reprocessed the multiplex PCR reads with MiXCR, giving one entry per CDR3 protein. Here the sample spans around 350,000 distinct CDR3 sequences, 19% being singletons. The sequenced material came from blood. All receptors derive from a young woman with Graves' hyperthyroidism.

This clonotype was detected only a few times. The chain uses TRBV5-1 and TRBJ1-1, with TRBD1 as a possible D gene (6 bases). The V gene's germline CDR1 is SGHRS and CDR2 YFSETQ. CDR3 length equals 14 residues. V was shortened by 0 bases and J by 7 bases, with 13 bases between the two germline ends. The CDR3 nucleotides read TGCGCCAGCAGCTTGGCCGGGACAAGTCGTGAAGCTTTCTTT. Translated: CASSLAGTSREAFF.

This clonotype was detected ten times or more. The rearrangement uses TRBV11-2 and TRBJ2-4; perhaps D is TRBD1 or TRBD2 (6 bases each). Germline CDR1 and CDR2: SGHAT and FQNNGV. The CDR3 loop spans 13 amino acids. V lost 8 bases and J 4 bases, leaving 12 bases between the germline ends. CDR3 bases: TGTGCCAGCCGGGGGCAGAGTAAAAACATTCAGTACTTC. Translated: CASRGQSKNIQYF.

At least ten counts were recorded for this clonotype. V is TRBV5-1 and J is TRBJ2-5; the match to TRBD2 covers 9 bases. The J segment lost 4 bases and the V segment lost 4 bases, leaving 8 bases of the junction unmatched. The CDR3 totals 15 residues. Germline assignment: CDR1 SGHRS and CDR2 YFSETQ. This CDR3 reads CASSPGDSGGETQYF. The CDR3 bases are TGCGCCAGCAGCCCTGGGGATAGCGGGGGAGAGACCCAGTACTTC.

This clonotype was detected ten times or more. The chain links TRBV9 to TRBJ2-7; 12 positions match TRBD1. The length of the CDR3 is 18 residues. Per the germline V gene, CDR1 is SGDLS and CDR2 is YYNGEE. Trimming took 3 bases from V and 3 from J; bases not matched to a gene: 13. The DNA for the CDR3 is TGTGCCAGCAGCGCCTCCGGGACAGGGGGCCTAGCCGGCTACGAGCAGTACTTC. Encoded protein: CASSASGTGGLAGYEQYF.

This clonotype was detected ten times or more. CDR3 protein: CASSVEGGPYEQYF. CDR3 sequence (DNA): TGTGCCAGCAGCGTAGAAGGGGGCCCCTACGAGCAGTACTTC. This chain joins TRBV9 and TRBJ2-7; TRBD1 aligns across 7 bases. Germline lookup yields CDR1 SGDLS and CDR2 YYNGEE. V lost 0 bases to trimming and J lost 2 bases; unmatched junction nucleotides: 2. The CDR3 has 14 amino acids.

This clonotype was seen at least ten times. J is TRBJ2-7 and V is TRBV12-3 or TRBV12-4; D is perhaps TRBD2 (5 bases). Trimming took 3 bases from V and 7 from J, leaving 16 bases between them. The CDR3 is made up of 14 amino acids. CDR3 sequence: CASSLTEGRREQYF. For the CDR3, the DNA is TGTGCCAGCAGTTTGACCGAGGGCAGGAGGGAGCAGTACTTC.

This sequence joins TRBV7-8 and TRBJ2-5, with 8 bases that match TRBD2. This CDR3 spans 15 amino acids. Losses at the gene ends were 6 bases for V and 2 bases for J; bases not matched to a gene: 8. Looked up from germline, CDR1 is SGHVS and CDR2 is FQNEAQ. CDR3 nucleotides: TGTGCCAGCAGTAGGAGCGGGGGTGATCAAGAGACCCAGTACTTC. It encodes CASSRSGGDQETQYF.

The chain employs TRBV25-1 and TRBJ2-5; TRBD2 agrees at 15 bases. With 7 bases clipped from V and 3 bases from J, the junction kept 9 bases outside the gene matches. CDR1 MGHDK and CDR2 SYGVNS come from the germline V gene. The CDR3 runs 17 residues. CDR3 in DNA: TGTGCCAGCACCGGGACTAGCGGGAGGATGAGAGAAGAGACCCAGTACTTC. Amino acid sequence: CASTGTSGRMREETQYF.

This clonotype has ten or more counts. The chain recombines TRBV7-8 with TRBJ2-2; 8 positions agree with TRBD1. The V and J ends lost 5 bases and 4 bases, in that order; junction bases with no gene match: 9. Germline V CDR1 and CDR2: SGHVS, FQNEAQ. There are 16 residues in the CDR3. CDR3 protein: CASSTRTGRTTGELFF. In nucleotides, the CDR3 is TGTGCCAGCAGCACGAGGACAGGGAGGACCACCGGGGAGCTGTTTTTT.

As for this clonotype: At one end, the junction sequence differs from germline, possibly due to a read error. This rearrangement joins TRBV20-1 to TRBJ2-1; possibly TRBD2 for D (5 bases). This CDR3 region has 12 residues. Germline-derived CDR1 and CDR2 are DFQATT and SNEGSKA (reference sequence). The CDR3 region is CSATPEGNQQFF. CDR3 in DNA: TGCAGTGCTACGCCTGAGGGCAATCAGCAGTTCTTC.

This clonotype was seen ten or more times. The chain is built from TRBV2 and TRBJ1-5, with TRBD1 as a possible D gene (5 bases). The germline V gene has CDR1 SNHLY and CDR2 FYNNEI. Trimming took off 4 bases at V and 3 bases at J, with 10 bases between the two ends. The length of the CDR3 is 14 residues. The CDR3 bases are TGTGCCAGCAGTGGACAGCGTGACAATCAGCCCCAGCATTTT. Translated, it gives CASSGQRDNQPQHF.